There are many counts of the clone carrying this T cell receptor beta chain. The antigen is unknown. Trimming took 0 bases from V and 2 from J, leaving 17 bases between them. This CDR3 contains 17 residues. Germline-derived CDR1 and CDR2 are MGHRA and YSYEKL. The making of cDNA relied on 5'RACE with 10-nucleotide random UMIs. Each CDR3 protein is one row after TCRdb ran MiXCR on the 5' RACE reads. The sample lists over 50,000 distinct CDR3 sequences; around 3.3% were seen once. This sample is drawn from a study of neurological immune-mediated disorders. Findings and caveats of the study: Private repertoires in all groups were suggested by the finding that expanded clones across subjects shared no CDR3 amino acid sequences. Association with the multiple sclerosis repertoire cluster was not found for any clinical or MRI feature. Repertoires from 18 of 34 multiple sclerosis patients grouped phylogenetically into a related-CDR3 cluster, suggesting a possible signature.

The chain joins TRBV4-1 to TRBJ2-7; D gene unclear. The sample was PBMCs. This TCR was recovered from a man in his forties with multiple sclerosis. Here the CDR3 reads CASSQDLAGFYPYEQYF. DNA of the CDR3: TGCGCCAGCAGCCAAGATTTAGCAGGCTTTTACCCCTACGAGCAGTACTTC.